What follows describes a single TCR beta chain. These data are taken from a study of CD8 T cells in Susac syndrome. The CDR3 extends over 16 amino acids. Germline assignment: CDR1 MDHEN and CDR2 SYDVKM. J gave up 7 bases and V 6 bases, and 14 bases lay outside the gene matches. RNA amounts of about 0.5 to 1 ug underwent reverse transcription with random hexamers. TCR beta CDR3 was amplified by immunoSEQ covering 54 Vbeta and 13 Jbeta. TCRdb re-analysed the immunoSEQ multiplex PCR reads in MiXCR, keeping a single row per CDR3 protein. The data contain about 120,000 distinct CDR3 sequences, 90% to 95% of them singletons.

The rearrangement links TRBV28 to TRBJ2-3; 9 positions match TRBD1. This receptor was taken from a human donor in good health. Material for sequencing was CD4+ T cells from PBMCs. The CDR3 DNA is TGTGCCAGCAGCCTCACGGACAGGGGAAGTGGGAATACGCAGTATTTT. It encodes CASSLTDRGSGNTQYF.